This T cell receptor beta chain was observed in a study of shared clonotypes between healthy human individuals (dated by TCRdb to 2019 to 2021). Describing the broader study: The cohort comprised a couple of women and three men aged 18 to 49 years. Libraries were prepared and TCR repertoires were sequenced by different laboratories using diverse techniques, in order to increase sequencing depth and limit assay-specific biases. To estimate repertoire size and how much clonotypes are shared between individuals, the study performed deep sequencing of blood TCR repertoires from a few healthy adults. Between about 0.8 and 9.5 billion PBMCs per donor were obtained by leukapheresis. For each donor, CD4 naive and CD4 memory were each given three plates, CD8 naive was given two plates, and CD8 memory was given one plate. Here is what the overall study found, with its caveats: Sampling was limited to blood, and TCR repertoires in tissue likely differ from TCR repertoires in blood. Around 5.4% of naive CD4, 3.5% of naive CD8, approximately 2.2% of memory CD4, and roughly 0.4% of memory CD8 clonotypes were shared across a few donors. Based on pairwise subsampling, the degree of clonotype sharing among donors was expected to be affected by sequencing depth. Because the study included only a small number of donors, the genetic and exposure-history diversity represented was limited. Incomplete sequencing was indicated by rarefaction of sorted-subset datasets, despite the large sequencing depth. Clonotypes shared by all four sorted-subset donors showed higher generation probabilities than non-shared clonotypes. Naive subsets generally had larger estimated clonotype richness than memory subsets did.

Healthy HIV-negative adults with no recently reported acute infections or vaccinations were included as donors. All donors were Caucasian adults living in Nashville, Tennessee, USA. CD4+ T cells were enriched by magnetic negative selection, after which naive cells were positively selected on CD45RA and the negative fraction was taken as the memory subset. Blood was collected by leukapheresis, and PBMCs were isolated by Ficoll-Histopaque density gradient centrifugation and then cryopreserved in liquid nitrogen vapor phase. Analytical flow cytometry was used to check the purity and quantity of every magnetically sorted T cell population. From each sorted fraction, genomic DNA was isolated and quantified by UV absorbance on a Nanodrop 2000c. The junction carries 8 bases between V and J, which are trimmed by 3 bases and 6 bases respectively. From a lookup of the germline V gene, CDR1 and CDR2 are SGHVS and FNYEAQ. The CDR3 spans 13 residues, from the cysteine through the phenylalanine. Only the CDR3 DNA stays, 39 bases, in frame from base 1.

Worth noting for this clone: Its specific antigen is unknown. This clone may be a read error of a much larger clone one base away.

TCR CDR3 regions were amplified from genomic DNA by multiplex PCR using the deep immunoSEQ assay. For each cell subset, the extracted genomic DNA was distributed evenly across all wells of several immunoSEQ 96-well plates, and each plate served as one replicate. Each replicate PCR for sorted subsets received roughly 200 ng genomic DNA, equal to 30,000 or so T cell genomes. Purified libraries were measured with a Qubit 3.0 fluorometer, size-checked on a Bioanalyzer 2100, and measured again with the KAPA Library Quantification kit. A separate single-read 150-cycle Illumina NextSeq 550 flow cell was used to sequence each immunoSEQ 96-well plate. The original methods were these. The immunoSEQ output contained only junctional sequences without quality scores, so filtering could not match that applied to full-length reads. To assign V/J genes and CDR3, sequences were annotated using PyIR, a Python wrapper for IgBLAST v1.9, with IMGT germline references. Any read was removed if the V/J assignment was weak (E-value above 1e-6), the CDR3 was missing, or the read contained stop codons, out-of-frame junctions, or ambiguous translated residues. V3J clonotypes were defined as sequences sharing an identical inferred V gene, J gene, and CDR3 amino acid sequence. Percentage overlap between repertoires was calculated by dividing the number of shared unique clonotypes by the size of the smaller repertoire. RTK rarefaction, the Chao1 estimator, and Recon v2.1 estimates of unobserved clonotypes were used to assess repertoire richness. For all TCRbeta clonotypes obtained by the gDNA method from a handful of donors, generation probabilities were computed with OLGA. Held by TCRdb, this immuneACCESS table contains in-frame sequences only and omits some clones. Under half of the omission traces to an unresolved V gene where checked; the cause of the rest is unknown. The DNA was the basis for D and trimming; V, J and clone size are from that table. The sample table holds approximately 980,000 clones, of which 60% to 85% were seen once. About 1.5% of the sample comes from the top ten.

The rearranged chain carries TRBV7-6 and TRBJ2-2; the D match is possibly TRBD1 or TRBD2, with 5 bases aligned in each. The clonotype comes from a man aged 18 to 29 in good health. Sequences were obtained from memory CD4+ T cells sorted from blood. The cell subset or site label, as the study defines it: CD45RA-negative fraction. CDR3 sequence: CASSLRGPGELFF. The nucleotide sequence reads as follows: TGTGCCAGCAGCTTGAGGGGCCCCGGGGAGCTGTTTTTT.